One TCR beta chain is described in this entry. This record belongs to a study of blood T cell repertoires in COVID-19. The assay was immunoSEQ multiplex PCR, and TCRdb's table has in-frame clones only and misses some. Altogether roughly 150,000 clones are present, 90% being singletons, with the ten largest covering 15% to 20%. Germline CDR1 and CDR2: MNHEY and SVGAGI. With 6 bases removed from V and 3 bases from J, the gap between germline ends came to 9 bases. This CDR3 spans 13 amino acids. The genes are TRBV6-5 and TRBJ1-3; a weak D match, TRBD1 (6 bases). The TCR comes from a man in his sixties with active or convalescent COVID-19. Input material: peripheral blood. The chain's CDR3 is CASRQGRGNTIYF. DNA for the CDR3: TGTGCCAGCAGACAGGGACGTGGAAACACCATATATTTT.